The subject of this entry is one T cell receptor (beta chain). No antigen is known for it. It has no much larger one-base neighbor in the sample; base qualities were not kept. The germline V gene encodes CDR1 SGDLS and CDR2 YYNGEE. Measured from the cysteine to the phenylalanine, the CDR3 is 15 residues long. The kept DNA is CDR3 alone, 45 bases in frame from the first base. Trimming takes 1 base off V and 2 bases off J; junction bases not matched to a gene: 5. TCRbeta CDR3 regions were amplified from genomic DNA by means of the immunoSEQ Assay, a bias-controlled multiplex PCR. Under the source paper's analysis protocol: Within the assay, amplification of reference gene primers was used to estimate how many nucleated cells each sample contained. Sequence reads were collapsed and filtered to measure the absolute abundance of every unique TCRbeta CDR3 rearrangement. For each sample, productive Simpson clonality was calculated by taking the square root of Simpson's diversity index across productive rearrangements. The table was pulled from immuneACCESS by TCRdb, which kept in-frame rearrangements only. Such tables lose some clones; where checked, under half of the loss comes from unresolved V genes, and the rest has no known cause. V and J calls and clone size are copied from that table; D and trimming were computed from the DNA. The sample table lists 150,000 to 170,000 clones, roughly 71% of them with a count of one. More than 3% of the sample is held by the ten biggest clonotypes.

The collaborating institutions used their own protocols to collect whole blood in K2EDTA tubes. For TCRbeta analysis, collaborators shipped samples in one of three forms: frozen whole blood, isolated PBMCs, or DNA extracted from either of those sample types. This entry belongs to a study of blood T cell repertoires in COVID-19 (dated by TCRdb to about 2020). General notes on the study: The collaborator samples originated in the United States, Italy and Spain and spanned the acute and convalescent phases of COVID-19. The prospective study material was composed of cDNA or gDNA derived from T cells, B-cell-depleted T cells, or PBMCs. Subjects who had been exposed to COVID-19, were actively infected with it, or had recovered from it provided the deeply sampled blood TCRbeta repertoires that made up the dataset. The repertoires were made available in a free public database intended to serve as a resource for research on the immune response to SARS-CoV-2. Samples were obtained from the ongoing ImmuneRACE study (first 160 participants) and from 1,254 subjects provided by 6 global collaborators. A de-identified subject ID, COVID-19 status, age in years and sex were almost always included in the sample metadata. Where available, HLA class I and class II types were obtained from metadata supplied by the sample provider rather than from assay-based typing.

Study-wide findings and limitations: The amount of clinical and demographic metadata varied by source and participant and was provided uncurated.

Sequencing input: peripheral blood. The clonotype comes from a woman aged 80 or over with acute or convalescent COVID-19. The sequence joins TRBV9 to TRBJ2-7; a stretch of 8 junction bases matches TRBD2. The CDR3 region: CASSVSGGHAYEQYF. The DNA sequence follows: TGTGCCAGCAGCGTAAGCGGGGGCCATGCCTACGAGCAGTACTTC.